The sample holds a few counts of the clone carrying this T cell receptor beta chain. Its antigen remains unidentified. The data were taken from a study of CD8 T cells in ankylosing spondylitis. Study observations and caveats: Reportedly, disease-linked clones are significantly enriched in ankylosing spondylitis patients' matched synovial fluid. Reports of some motif variants in reactive arthritis synovial fluid and blood predate this one. A motif in TCR beta, a set of about eight highly homologous variants, appeared characteristic of ankylosing spondylitis blood.

Each TCR beta library was made by quantitative 5'-RACE that incorporated molecular barcodes. TCRdb re-called the 5' RACE reads with MiXCR, one entry per CDR3 protein. The sample includes 470,000 or so distinct CDR3 sequences, about 24% of them seen just once. The germline V gene has CDR1 SGDLS and CDR2 YYNGEE. The CDR3 covers 15 residues. The V gene end was trimmed by 3 bases and the J gene end by 8 bases; junction bases not matched to a gene: 7. The chain uses TRBV9 and TRBJ2-1, with 11 bases that match TRBD1. The sample taken for sequencing was blood, either unsorted or a sorted T cell fraction (not recorded which). This sequence originates from a male donor with ankylosing spondylitis. The CDR3 coding sequence is TGTGCCAGCAGCGGGACCGGGACAGGGGGTTATGAGCAGTTCTTC. It specifies CASSGTGTGGYEQFF.